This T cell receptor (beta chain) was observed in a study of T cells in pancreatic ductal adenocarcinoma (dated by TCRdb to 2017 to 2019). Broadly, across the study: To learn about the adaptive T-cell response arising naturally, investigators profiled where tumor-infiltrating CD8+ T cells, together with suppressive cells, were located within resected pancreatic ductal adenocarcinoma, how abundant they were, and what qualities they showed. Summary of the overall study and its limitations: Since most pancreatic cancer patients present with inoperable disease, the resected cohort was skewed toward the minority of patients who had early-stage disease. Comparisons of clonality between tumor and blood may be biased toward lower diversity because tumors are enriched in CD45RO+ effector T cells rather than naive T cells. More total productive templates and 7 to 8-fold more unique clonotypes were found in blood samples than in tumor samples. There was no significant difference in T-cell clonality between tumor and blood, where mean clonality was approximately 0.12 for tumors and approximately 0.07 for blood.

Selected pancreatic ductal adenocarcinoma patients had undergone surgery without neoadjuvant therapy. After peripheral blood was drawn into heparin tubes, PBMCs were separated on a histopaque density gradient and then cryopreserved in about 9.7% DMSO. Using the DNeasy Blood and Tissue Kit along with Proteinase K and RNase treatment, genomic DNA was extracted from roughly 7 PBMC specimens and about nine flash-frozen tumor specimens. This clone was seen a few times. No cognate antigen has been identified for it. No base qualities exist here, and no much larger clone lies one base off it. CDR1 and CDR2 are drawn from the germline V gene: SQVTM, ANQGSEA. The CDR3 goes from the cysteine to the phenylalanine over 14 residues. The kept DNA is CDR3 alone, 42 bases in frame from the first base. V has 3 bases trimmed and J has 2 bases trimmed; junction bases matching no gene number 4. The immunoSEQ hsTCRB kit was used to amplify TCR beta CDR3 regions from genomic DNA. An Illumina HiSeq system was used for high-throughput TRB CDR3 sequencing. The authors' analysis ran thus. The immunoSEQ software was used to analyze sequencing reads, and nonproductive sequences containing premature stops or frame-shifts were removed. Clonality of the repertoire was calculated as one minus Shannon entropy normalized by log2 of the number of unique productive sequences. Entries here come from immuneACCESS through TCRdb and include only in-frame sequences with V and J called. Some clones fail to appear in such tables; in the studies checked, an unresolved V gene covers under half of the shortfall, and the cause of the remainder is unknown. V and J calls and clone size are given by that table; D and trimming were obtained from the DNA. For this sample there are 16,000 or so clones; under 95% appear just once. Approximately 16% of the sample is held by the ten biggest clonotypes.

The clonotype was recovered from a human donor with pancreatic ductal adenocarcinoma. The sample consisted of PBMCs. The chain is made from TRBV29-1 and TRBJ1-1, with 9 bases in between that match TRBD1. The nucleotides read TGCAGCGTTGACTGGGACAGGGCCAACACTGAAGCTTTCTTT. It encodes CSVDWDRANTEAFF. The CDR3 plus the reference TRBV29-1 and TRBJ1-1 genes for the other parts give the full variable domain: SAVISQKPSRDICQRGTSLTIQCQVDSQVTMMFWYRQQPGQSLTLIATANQGSEATYESGFVIDKFPISRPNLTFSTLTVSNMSPEDSSIYLCSVDWDRANTEAFFGQGTRLTVV.